This TCR beta chain was identified in a study of glioma-infiltrating T cells. Whole-study context: Target coverage was about 4- to 10-fold for about 1 million blood T cells. General study results and limits: Only very few CDR3 sequences appeared in both tissue and blood. Above-expected tissue-blood divergence occurred in all gliomas, most in low-grade ones. Signature shared blood CDR3 motifs were enriched in low-divergence and depleted in high-divergence patients.

With 2 bases removed from V and 2 bases from J, the gap between germline ends came to 15 bases. Germline V lookup: CDR1 SGHTA, CDR2 FQGNSA. The length of the CDR3 is 16 residues. The iRepertoire nested amplicon-rescue multiplex PCR amplified TCR alpha and beta CDR3s from RNA. One entry per CDR3 protein, called by TCRdb with MiXCR from the multiplex PCR reads. The sample lists roughly 350,000 distinct CDR3 sequences, more than 35% occurring once. The sample holds a few counts of this clonotype. The antigen is unknown. The chain couples TRBV7-2 to TRBJ2-5, with D uncertain. The clonotype originates from a human donor with low-grade glioma or glioblastoma, undergoing nonglioma brain surgery, or in good health (not recorded which). Sequenced sample: glioma tissue, nonneoplastic brain tissue, or PBMCs (not recorded which). The CDR3 sequence is CASSLTLGQAQETQYF. CDR3 DNA sequence: TGTGCCAGCAGCTTAACTTTAGGCCAGGCACAAGAGACCCAGTACTTC. The variable domain in full, completed from reference TRBV7-2 and TRBJ2-5, reads GAGVSQSPSNKVTEKGKDVELRCDPISGHTALYWYRQSLGQGLEFLIYFQGNSAPDKSGLPSDRFSAERTGGSVSTLTIQRTQQEDSAVYLCASSLTLGQAQETQYFGPGTRLLVL.